Each of the 32 T cell receptor beta chains below was sequenced from the same sample in a study of T cells in Graves' hyperthyroidism and ophthalmopathy. Researchers amplified the TCR beta CDR3 regions from RNA transcripts. HTBI primers drove first-round RT-PCR of the TCR CDR3. TCRdb re-called the multiplex PCR reads with MiXCR, one entry per CDR3 protein. Altogether hundreds of thousands of distinct CDR3 sequences are present, roughly 20% being singletons, with the ten largest covering under 35%. Sequencing input: blood. Receptors were obtained from a man younger than 45 with Graves' ophthalmopathy.

This clonotype is a singleton in its sample. The CDR3 sequence: CASSLDGGTGQETQYF. CDR3 coding DNA: TGTGCCAGCAGCTTAGATGGAGGGACAGGGCAAGAGACCCAGTACTTC. The genes are TRBV7-6 and TRBJ2-5; 9 bases match TRBD1. The CDR3 is 16 amino acids. CDR1 is SGHVS, CDR2 FNYEAQ, per germline. V shed 1 base, J shed 2 bases, and the junction held 5 bases outside the gene matches. The full variable domain, with the rest looked up from reference TRBV7-6 and TRBJ2-5, is GAGVSQSPRYKVTKRGQDVALRCDPISGHVSLYWYRQALGQGPEFLTYFNYEAQQDKSGLPNDRFSAERPEGSISTLTIQRTEQRDSAMYRCASSLDGGTGQETQYFGPGTRLLVL.

The CDR3 region is CASSSLGLADLSQETQYF. The CDR3 DNA sequence: TGTGCCAGCAGCTCCCTGGGACTAGCGGACCTCTCGCAAGAGACCCAGTACTTC. The chain joins TRBV7-9 to TRBJ2-5; 11 nucleotides line up with TRBD2. This CDR3 is 18 amino acids long. V was clipped by 4 bases and J by 2 bases; unmatched bases: 12. Germline V gene data show CDR1 as SEHNR and CDR2 as FQNEAQ (reference sequence).

This clonotype was recorded a few times. The chain joins TRBV20-1 to TRBJ2-5; 12 bases map to TRBD2. V gave up 4 bases and J gave up 5 bases; unmatched junction bases: 8. The CDR3 spans 15 residues. Germline V gene data show CDR1 as DFQATT and CDR2 as SNEGSKA (reference sequence). The CDR3 DNA follows: TGCAGTGCTACGGCTAGCGGGAGGGATCGGGAGACCCAGTACTTC. Its translation is CSATASGRDRETQYF.

This clonotype was counted at least ten times. In nucleotides, the CDR3 is TGTGCCTGGAGGTCTGGGGCGTCCTACGAGCAGTACTTC. It specifies CAWRSGASYEQYF. V is TRBV30 and J is TRBJ2-7, with D possibly matching TRBD1 (5 bases). Trimming took off 3 bases at V and 1 base at J, with 10 bases between the two ends. Germline CDR1 and CDR2: GTSNPN and SVGIG (reference sequence). CDR3 length: 13 amino acids.

This clonotype was seen ten or more times. The chain uses TRBV12-3 or TRBV12-4 and TRBJ2-3; D gene unclear. V lost 7 bases and J 1 base, leaving 15 bases between the germline ends. The CDR3 spans 15 residues. The CDR3 DNA is TGTGCCAGCATTTATGGGTGGGAAGGCACAGATACGCAGTATTTT. It is translated as CASIYGWEGTDTQYF.

Remarks on this clonotype: One end of the junction does not line up with germline, which may come from a read error. The chain carries TRBV12-3 or TRBV12-4 and TRBJ2-2; 7 bases map to TRBD2. The CDR3 has 16 residues. The CDR3: CASRISGVVNTGELSF. In DNA form, the CDR3 reads TGTGCCAGCAGGATAAGCGGGGTGGTGAACACCGGGGAGCTGTCTTTT.

The chain couples TRBV5-1 to TRBJ2-1; 9 positions agree with TRBD2. Germline CDR1 and CDR2: SGHRS and YFSETQ. This CDR3 contains 15 residues. V gave up 7 bases and J gave up 8 bases; unmatched junction bases: 13. This chain's CDR3 is CASRRLAGGLDEQFF. In nucleotides, the CDR3 is TGCGCCAGCCGCAGGTTGGCGGGAGGGTTGGATGAGCAGTTCTTC.

The chain joins TRBV4-1 to TRBJ2-5; 8 bases match TRBD1. Germline CDR1 and CDR2: MGHRA and YSYEKL. V was clipped by 2 bases and J by 5 bases; unmatched bases: 7. This CDR3 spans 15 amino acids. The CDR3 DNA reads TGCGCCAGCAGCCAATCGCCAGGGGGCATCGAGACCCAGTACTTC. Translated, it gives CASSQSPGGIETQYF.

This clonotype was observed once. V usage is TRBV27 and J usage is TRBJ2-7; D perhaps matches TRBD2 (6 bases). The CDR3 runs 15 residues. Trimming removed 4 bases from V and 3 bases from J, with 16 bases in between. Germline CDR1 reads MNHEY; CDR2 reads SMNVEV (reference sequence). The CDR3 DNA reads as TGTGCCAGCAGTTCCTCCGGGACTCCTCACTACGAGCAGTACTTC. It specifies CASSSSGTPHYEQYF.

This clonotype was counted a few times. The genes are TRBV19 and TRBJ2-2; 13 bases map to TRBD2. There are 17 residues in the CDR3. CDR1 and CDR2 (germline): LNHDA, SQIVND (reference sequence). V lost 6 bases and J lost 2; bases outside the gene matches: 6. The CDR3 region is CASRGLAGVSNTGELFF. The CDR3 DNA reads as TGTGCCAGTAGAGGACTAGCGGGAGTCTCTAACACCGGGGAGCTGTTTTTT.

The DNA of the CDR3 is TGTGCCAGCAGTGACGGGGGGCCCACAGATACGCAGTATTTT. Its protein is CASSDGGPTDTQYF. The rearrangement uses TRBV6-4 and TRBJ2-3; TRBD1 or TRBD2 may be the D gene (6 bases each). The ends were cut back, 2 bases at V and 2 bases at J, with 8 bases in the middle. The CDR3 contains 14 residues. CDR1 is MRHNA, CDR2 SNTAGT, per germline.

The chain carries TRBV9 and TRBJ2-3; unclear D gene. The CDR3 runs 14 residues. Germline-derived CDR1 and CDR2 are SGDLS and YYNGEE. Deletions cut 1 base from V and 6 bases from J, with 12 bases between. The CDR3 region has the DNA TGTGCCAGCAGCGTAACGAACCTGGGGGATACGCAGTATTTT. This gives the protein CASSVTNLGDTQYF.

Of note for this clonotype: A much larger clone sits a single nucleotide away, making a read error possible. This sequence joins TRBV7-8 and TRBJ2-7; D is perhaps TRBD2 (5 bases). This CDR3 spans 15 amino acids. Trimming shortened V by 7 bases and J by 6 bases, and 22 bases separated the two germline ends. Germline-derived CDR1 and CDR2 are SGHVS and FQNEAQ. The DNA for the CDR3 is TGTGCCAGCAACGAACCAACCTCGGGGAGCGGCGAGCAGTACTTC. It translates to CASNEPTSGSGEQYF.

In its sample, this clonotype was seen a few times. The rearrangement uses TRBV7-6 and TRBJ2-7; TRBD1 agrees at 8 bases. The CDR3 length is 13 residues. Germline CDR1 SGHVS, CDR2 FNYEAQ. The V gene end was trimmed by 1 base and the J gene end by 5 bases; junction bases not matched to a gene: 1. The CDR3 loop reads CASSLEQGDEQYF. DNA of the CDR3: TGTGCCAGCAGCTTAGAACAGGGGGACGAGCAGTACTTC.

This clonotype was recorded only once. A much larger clone lies a single base off, so this may be a read error. The gene calls are TRBV28 and TRBJ1-1; possibly TRBD1 for D (5 bases). V gave up 10 bases and J gave up 3 bases, with 18 bases separating them. The CDR3 covers 14 residues. The V gene's germline CDR1 is MDHEN and CDR2 SYDVKM. The CDR3 loop reads CATKGRRGDTEAFF. In DNA form, the CDR3 reads TGTGCCACCAAAGGCAGGCGAGGGGACACTGAAGCTTTCTTT.

This clonotype was detected a few times. V is TRBV28 and J is TRBJ1-5, with 7 bases aligning to TRBD1. CDR1 and CDR2 from the germline V gene are MDHEN and SYDVKM. The length of the CDR3 is 16 residues. CDR3 bases: TGTGCGGAGGGACAGAGATTACAGTATAGCAATCAGCCCCAGCATTTT. Encoded protein: CAEGQRLQYSNQPQHF.

Ten or more counts support this clonotype. The chain recombines TRBV2 with TRBJ2-7, with D hard to call. The V end lost 3 bases, the J end lost 2 bases, and 8 bases lay between the germline ends. The germline CDR1 and CDR2 sequences are SNHLY and FYNNEI. The CDR3 covers 13 residues. DNA of the CDR3: TGTGCCAGCAGTGATGAGCAAACCTACGAGCAGTACTTC. It translates to CASSDEQTYEQYF.

Comment on this clonotype: This could be a read error, since a much larger clone is one nucleotide away. The V call is TRBV7-9, the J call TRBJ2-7; TRBD1 might be the D (5 bases). The CDR3 sequence is 16 residues long. Trimming shortened V by 5 bases and J by 4 bases, and 21 bases separated the two germline ends. From germline, CDR1 is SEHNR and CDR2 FQNEAQ (reference sequence). CDR3 protein: CASSLAGSLSLYEQYF. The CDR3 DNA sequence: TGTGCCAGCAGCCTTGCAGGGTCCCTCTCTCTGTACGAGCAGTACTTC.

The CDR3 nucleotides read TGTGCCACATCCAGAAGGGAGGCAAACAATGAGCAGTTCTTC. This codes for CATSRREANNEQFF. V and J are TRBV19 and TRBJ2-1, with a possible D match to TRBD2 (6 bases). Trimming removed 10 bases at V and 5 bases at J, with 18 bases between. The CDR3 runs 14 residues. Germline lookup yields CDR1 LNHDA and CDR2 SQIVND (reference sequence).

The sample holds a few counts of this clonotype. The chain combines TRBV2 with TRBJ2-7, with unresolved D. The germline V gene has CDR1 SNHLY and CDR2 FYNNEI. The CDR3 is 14 amino acids. With 8 bases removed from V and 3 bases from J, the gap between germline ends came to 17 bases. CDR3: CASVEHDVNYEQYF. The CDR3 coding sequence is TGTGCCAGCGTGGAACACGATGTGAACTACGAGCAGTACTTC.

There are many counts of this clonotype. The chain recombines TRBV3-1 with TRBJ1-4, with D hard to call. Trimming took 0 bases from V and 8 from J, leaving 4 bases between them. Germline CDR1 and CDR2: LGHDT and YNNKEL (reference sequence). The CDR3 has 12 residues. CDR3: CASSQEGEKLFF. As DNA, the CDR3 is TGTGCCAGCAGCCAAGAAGGGGAAAAACTGTTTTTT.

The CDR3 DNA reads as TGCGCCAGCAGCTCCATGGGGGGGGGGGCCGATGAGCAGTTCTTC. Translating it yields CASSSMGGGADEQFF. The rearrangement joins TRBV5-1 to TRBJ2-1, with D possibly being TRBD2 (7 bases). This CDR3 comprises 15 residues. CDR1 SGHRS and CDR2 YFSETQ come from the germline V gene. Deletions cut 3 bases from V and 8 bases from J, with 18 bases between.

The CDR3 spells CASSLGGTNYNEQFF. DNA for the CDR3: TGTGCCAGCAGCTTGGGAGGGACTAATTACAATGAGCAGTTCTTC. The rearrangement links TRBV5-4 to TRBJ2-1; 7 nucleotides line up with TRBD2. Germline trimming cut 0 bases from V and 4 bases from J; bases unmatched to any gene: 4. The CDR3 is 15 residues long. CDR1 and CDR2 from the germline V gene are SGHNT and YYREEE (reference sequence).

The chain links TRBV15 to TRBJ2-3; D ambiguous. The CDR3 covers 14 residues. CDR1 and CDR2 (germline): LNHNV, YYDKDF (reference sequence). Trimming left V 0 bases short and J 6 bases short, with 10 bases between. The CDR3 DNA follows: TGTGCCACCAGCAGAGACGGTGGACCGGATACGCAGTATTTT. Translated, it gives CATSRDGGPDTQYF.

In its sample, this clonotype was seen many times. This sequence joins TRBV11-2 and TRBJ2-1, with 13 bases lining up with TRBD2. The germline gives CDR1 SGHAT, CDR2 FQNNGV. J gave up 7 bases and V 5 bases, and 5 bases lay outside the gene matches. CDR3 length: 15 residues. The CDR3 DNA follows: TGTGCCAGCAGCCCGTCACTAGCGGGAGGGAATGAGCAGTTCTTC. It translates to CASSPSLAGGNEQFF.

This clonotype was picked up many times. The chain carries TRBV28 and TRBJ1-5; 9 bases agree with TRBD1. V lost 4 bases, J lost 5 bases, and 3 bases stayed unmatched. The germline CDR1 and CDR2 sequences are MDHEN and SYDVKM. This CDR3 has 14 amino acids. The CDR3 DNA reads as TGTGCCAGCAGTTCAGGGACAGGGTATCAGCCCCAGCATTTT. As protein: CASSSGTGYQPQHF.

In its sample, this clonotype was seen a few times. The chain is built from TRBV7-9 and TRBJ2-1; D remains unclear. The V end lost 5 bases, the J end lost 1 base, and 9 bases lay between the germline ends. Germline V gives CDR1 SEHNR, CDR2 FQNEAQ (reference sequence). The CDR3 loop spans 14 amino acids. The CDR3 nucleotides read TGTGCCAGCAGCCCCCCCGGGTCCTACAATGAGCAGTTCTTC. Translated: CASSPPGSYNEQFF.

The CDR3: CASSQARDAYYEQYF. The CDR3, as DNA: TGCGCCAGCAGCCAAGCCCGGGACGCCTACTACGAGCAGTACTTC. The chain carries TRBV4-1 and TRBJ2-7, with D perhaps TRBD1 or TRBD2 (5 bases each). Per the germline V gene, CDR1 is MGHRA and CDR2 is YSYEKL. The CDR3 has 15 residues. V was clipped by 1 base and J by 3 bases, with 13 bases between them.

This rearrangement joins TRBV29-1 to TRBJ2-7; either TRBD1 or TRBD2 may supply D (5 bases each). The V and J ends lost 4 bases and 1 base respectively, with 14 bases between them. Germline V gene sequence: CDR1 SQVTM, CDR2 ANQGSEA. There are 14 residues in the CDR3. The CDR3 sequence: CSVAGALGSYEQYF. The CDR3 DNA is TGCAGCGTTGCCGGGGCCCTGGGATCCTACGAGCAGTACTTC.

The chain joins TRBV9 to TRBJ1-5; no definite D call. Trimming took off 2 bases at V and 5 bases at J, with 23 bases between the two ends. From germline, CDR1 is SGDLS and CDR2 YYNGEE. This CDR3 comprises 18 residues. This CDR3 is CASSVEGSRRKVDQPQHF. CDR3 DNA sequence: TGTGCCAGCAGCGTGGAAGGTTCGCGGAGGAAGGTGGATCAGCCCCAGCATTTT.

This clonotype was detected ten times or more. The V call is TRBV5-1, the J call TRBJ2-2; D not certain. From germline, CDR1 is SGHRS and CDR2 YFSETQ. The V gene lost 1 base and the J gene lost 8 bases, with 9 bases spanning the gap. The CDR3 extends over 13 amino acids. CDR3 residues: CASSLSLPGELFF. The CDR3 coding sequence is TGCGCCAGCAGCTTGAGCCTCCCAGGGGAGCTGTTTTTT.

The sample holds a few counts of this clonotype. The rearrangement uses TRBV10-3 and TRBJ1-3; tentative D call: TRBD1 (6 bases). V dropped 6 bases and J dropped 4 bases, with 16 bases sitting between them. Germline V CDR1 and CDR2: ENHRY, SYGVKD. The CDR3 runs to 15 residues. As DNA, the CDR3 is TGTGCCATCAGCCCCCCGGGACAAGGAGGAAACACCATATATTTT. Protein: CAISPPGQGGNTIYF.